Listed below are T cell receptor beta chains from one sample, sequenced in a study of T-cell reconstitution after alpha-beta-depleted transplantation in children. One entry per CDR3 protein, called by TCRdb with MiXCR from the PCR reads. This table has around 700,000 distinct CDR3 sequences, about 12% appearing once. Source: PBMCs, taken before TCRalphabeta/CD19-depleted stem cell transplant. These receptors were obtained from a girl aged 2-10 years with congenital amegakaryocytic thrombocytopenia, due to receive a stem cell transplant. CDR3s include the opening cysteine and the closing phenylalanine or tryptophan. Fields, in order: J gene, CDR3 length, D gene, clone size, V gene, CDR3 protein, CDR3 DNA. A D gene is named only where the DNA matches it firmly. Clone sizes are given selectively: once, few, many, or a class where the clone is expanded.

TRBJ2-5	13	TRBD1	many	TRBV29-1	CSPLGQDQETQYF	TGCAGCCCGCTAGGACAGGACCAAGAGACCCAGTACTTC
TRBJ2-7	12	-	once	TRBV20-1	CSARTIGNEQYF	TGCAGTGCTAGGACGATAGGGAACGAGCAGTACTTC
TRBJ2-1	15	TRBD2	many	TRBV20-1	CSAPTGTIVRDEQFF	TGCAGTGCGCCCACCGGGACTATCGTTAGGGATGAGCAGTTCTTC
TRBJ1-2	16	-	many	TRBV5-1	CASSLALATGSYGYTF	TGCGCCAGCAGCTTGGCCTTGGCGACAGGAAGTTATGGCTACACCTTC
TRBJ2-7	16	-	-	TRBV12-3/TRBV12-4	CASSYNTALTTYEQYF	TGTGCCAGCAGTTATAATACAGCTCTGACTACCTACGAGCAGTACTTC
TRBJ2-7	17	TRBD2	many	TRBV12-3/TRBV12-4	CASSGRLAGGYSYEQYF	TGTGCCAGCAGCGGTCGACTAGCGGGAGGTTATTCCTACGAGCAGTACTTC
TRBJ2-3	13	TRBD2	-	TRBV30	CAWMSGGRHTQYF	TGTGCCTGGATGAGCGGGGGCCGGCATACGCAGTATTTT
TRBJ2-1	15	-	few	TRBV4-1	CASMGTWRAHNEQFF	TGCGCCAGCATGGGAACCTGGAGGGCACACAATGAGCAGTTCTTC
TRBJ2-5	14	-	-	TRBV7-6	CASSLLLGEETQYF	TGTGCCAGCAGCTTACTGTTGGGGGAGGAGACCCAGTACTTC
TRBJ2-6	16	-	few	TRBV3-1	CASSQVRGTGANVLTF	TGTGCCAGCAGCCAAGTTCGGGGGACTGGGGCCAACGTCCTGACTTTC
TRBJ2-3	16	-	few	TRBV5-5	CASSYQAGAYGDTQYF	TGTGCCAGCAGTTATCAGGCAGGAGCCTATGGAGATACGCAGTATTTT
TRBJ1-3	15	-	-	TRBV27	CASSLAPGSGNTIYF	TGTGCCAGCAGTTTGGCCCCAGGCTCTGGAAACACCATATATTTT
TRBJ2-3	16	TRBD2	-	TRBV19	CASSSRAGGLPNTQYF	TGTGCCAGTAGTTCGAGGGCGGGAGGTCTACCAAATACGCAGTATTTT
TRBJ2-2	14	TRBD2	-	TRBV7-9	CASSWTSFPGELFF	TGTGCCAGCAGCTGGACTAGCTTCCCCGGGGAGCTGTTTTTT
TRBJ2-5	14	-	-	TRBV7-2	CASSPEARRETQYF	TGTGCCAGCAGCCCCGAAGCTCGTAGGGAGACCCAGTACTTC
TRBJ2-7	13	TRBD2	-	TRBV19	CASSISGTYEQYF	TGTGCCAGTAGTATAAGCGGGACGTACGAGCAGTACTTC
TRBJ2-3	15	-	-	TRBV27	CASSLEAGITHTQYF	TGTGCCAGCAGTTTAGAGGCGGGAATCACACATACGCAGTATTTT
TRBJ2-1	13	-	many	TRBV28	CASTRGGRNEQFF	TGTGCCAGCACTCGCGGCGGGCGTAATGAGCAGTTCTTC
TRBJ2-7	15	TRBD2	-	TRBV5-1	CASSLAAGGDYEQYF	TGCGCCAGCAGCTTGGCCGCGGGGGGCGATTACGAGCAGTACTTC
TRBJ2-1	11	-	many	TRBV5-1	CASSLGHEQFF	TGCGCCAGCAGCTTAGGGCATGAGCAGTTCTTC
TRBJ2-1	11	-	many	TRBV20-1	CSARVVDEQFF	TGCAGTGCTAGAGTAGTGGATGAGCAGTTCTTC
TRBJ2-5	14	-	-	TRBV5-1	CASSSHRDQETQYF	TGCGCCAGCAGCTCGCATCGGGATCAAGAGACCCAGTACTTC
TRBJ2-4	15	TRBD1	few	TRBV7-2	CASKDRDLAKNIQYF	TGTGCCAGCAAGGACAGGGATCTAGCCAAAAACATTCAGTACTTC
TRBJ2-3	11	-	-	TRBV5-6	CASSLRDLLYF	TGTGCCAGCAGCTTGAGGGACTTGTTGTATTTT
TRBJ2-7	13	-	-	TRBV5-1	CASRTEISYEQYF	TGCGCCAGCAGGACAGAGATCTCCTACGAGCAGTACTTC
TRBJ1-5	12	-	many	TRBV12-3/TRBV12-4	CASSPGRKPQHF	TGTGCCAGCAGCCCCGGTCGGAAGCCCCAGCATTTT
TRBJ2-2	13	TRBD2	many	TRBV20-1	CSARDGTSEKLFF	TGCAGTGCTAGAGACGGGACTAGCGAAAAGCTGTTTTTT
TRBJ2-5	16	-	few	TRBV4-1	CASSQDPGAGQETQYF	TGCGCCAGCAGCCAAGATCCCGGGGCAGGGCAAGAGACCCAGTACTTC
TRBJ2-2	14	-	-	TRBV3-1	CASSLAAETGELFF	TGTGCCAGCAGCCTTGCAGCGGAGACCGGGGAGCTGTTTTTT
TRBJ2-2	15	TRBD2	-	TRBV20-1	CSAPRLAGGPGELFF	TGCAGTGCCCCCCGACTAGCGGGAGGGCCCGGGGAGCTGTTTTTT
TRBJ1-2	19	-	-	TRBV6-5	CASSYSHSVIRGREYGYTF	TGTGCCAGCAGTTACTCCCACAGCGTTATTCGGGGCCGAGAGTATGGCTACACCTTC
TRBJ2-1	15	-	many	TRBV20-1	CSATSFTSTDNEQFF	TGCAGTGCTACCTCCTTTACTAGTACGGACAATGAGCAGTTCTTC
TRBJ2-7	13	TRBD1	many	TRBV29-1	CSVARQGLNEQYF	TGCAGCGTTGCGAGACAGGGGCTGAACGAGCAGTACTTC
TRBJ2-3	15	-	few	TRBV15	CATSGGLPYSNTQYF	TGTGCCACCAGCGGGGGACTCCCTTATTCAAATACGCAGTATTTT
TRBJ1-1	14	TRBD1	-	TRBV18	CASSPPGQGTEAFF	TGTGCCAGCTCACCACCGGGACAGGGTACTGAAGCTTTCTTT